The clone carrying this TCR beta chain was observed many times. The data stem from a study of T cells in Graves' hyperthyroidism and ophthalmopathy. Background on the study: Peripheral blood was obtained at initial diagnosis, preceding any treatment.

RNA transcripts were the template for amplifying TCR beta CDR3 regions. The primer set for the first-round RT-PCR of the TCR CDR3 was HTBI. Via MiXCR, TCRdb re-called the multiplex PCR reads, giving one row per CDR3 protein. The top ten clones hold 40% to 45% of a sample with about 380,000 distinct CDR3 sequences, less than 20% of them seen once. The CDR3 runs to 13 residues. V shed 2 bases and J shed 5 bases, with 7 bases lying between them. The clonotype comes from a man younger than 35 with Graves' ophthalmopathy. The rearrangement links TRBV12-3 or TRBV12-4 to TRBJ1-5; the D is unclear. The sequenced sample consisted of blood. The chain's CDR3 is CASSLMGDQPQHF. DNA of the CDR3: TGTGCCAGCAGTTTAATGGGAGATCAGCCCCAGCATTTT.